The sequence of this TCR beta chain was determined in a study of blood T cell repertoires in COVID-19. Recruits, aged about 18 to 95 years, lived in around 24 US areas. Donors were grouped by their self-reported clinical history. The germline V and J ends were trimmed by 2 bases and 7 bases, with 11 bases remaining between them. The germline V gene has CDR1 MGHDK and CDR2 SYGVNS. The CDR3 sequence is 14 residues long. Original methodology: Amplification from reference gene primers served as the basis for estimated nucleated cell counts. Produced via immunoSEQ multiplex PCR; TCRdb's table is partial and in-frame only. The V and J calls and the clone size are those of that table, but D and trimming were determined from the DNA. The sample records roughly 300,000 clones, 86% being singletons.

Input material: PBMCs or T cells enriched from blood (not recorded which). This clonotype originated in a woman in her forties with acute COVID-19. The chain employs TRBV25-1 and TRBJ1-4; D is undetermined. CDR3 sequence (DNA): TGTGCCAGCAGTGAACGAATAGTCGGTGAAAAACTGTTTTTT. Amino acids: CASSERIVGEKLFF. The variable domain in full, completed from reference TRBV25-1 and TRBJ1-4, reads EADIYQTPRYLVIGTGKKITLECSQTMGHDKMYWYQQDPGMELHLIHYSYGVNSTEKGDLSSESTVSRIRTEHFPLTLESARPSHTSQYLCASSERIVGEKLFFGSGTQLSVL.